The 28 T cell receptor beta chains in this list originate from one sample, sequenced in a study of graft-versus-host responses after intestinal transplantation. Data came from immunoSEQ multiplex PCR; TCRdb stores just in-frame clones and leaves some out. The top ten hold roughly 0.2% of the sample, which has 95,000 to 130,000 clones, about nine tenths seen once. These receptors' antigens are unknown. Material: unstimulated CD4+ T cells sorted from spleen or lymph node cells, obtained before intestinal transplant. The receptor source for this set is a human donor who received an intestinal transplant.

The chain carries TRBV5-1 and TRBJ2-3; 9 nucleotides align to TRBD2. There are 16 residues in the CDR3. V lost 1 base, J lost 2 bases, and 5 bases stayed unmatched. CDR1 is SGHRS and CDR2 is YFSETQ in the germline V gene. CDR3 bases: TGCGCCAGCAGCTTGTTCACTAGCGGGTTCACAGATACGCAGTATTTT. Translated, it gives CASSLFTSGFTDTQYF.

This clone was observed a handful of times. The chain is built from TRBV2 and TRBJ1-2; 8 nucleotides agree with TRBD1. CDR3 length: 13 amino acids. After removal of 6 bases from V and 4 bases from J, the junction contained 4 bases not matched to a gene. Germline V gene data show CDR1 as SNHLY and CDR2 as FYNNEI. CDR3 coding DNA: TGTGCCAGCAGCCTTGGACAGGGCTATGGCTACACCTTC. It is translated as CASSLGQGYGYTF.

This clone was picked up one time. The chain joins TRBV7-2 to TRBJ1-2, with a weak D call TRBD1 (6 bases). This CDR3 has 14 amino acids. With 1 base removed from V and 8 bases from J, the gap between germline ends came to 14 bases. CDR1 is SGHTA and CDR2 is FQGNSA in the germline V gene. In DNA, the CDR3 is TGTGCCAGCAGCTTAGGGGCGGGGGCGCCAGGCTACACCTTC. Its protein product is CASSLGAGAPGYTF.

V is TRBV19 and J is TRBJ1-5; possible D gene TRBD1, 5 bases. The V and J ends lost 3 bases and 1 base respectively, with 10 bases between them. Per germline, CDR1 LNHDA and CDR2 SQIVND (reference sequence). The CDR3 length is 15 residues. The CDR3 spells CASSILDRSNQPQHF. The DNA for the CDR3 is TGTGCCAGTAGTATCCTAGACAGAAGCAATCAGCCCCAGCATTTT.

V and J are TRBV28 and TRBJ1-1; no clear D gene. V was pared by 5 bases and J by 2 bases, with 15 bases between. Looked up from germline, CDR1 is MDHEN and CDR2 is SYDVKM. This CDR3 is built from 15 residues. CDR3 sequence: CASSLYRVSNTEAFF. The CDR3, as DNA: TGTGCCAGCAGTCTATACCGGGTTTCAAACACTGAAGCTTTCTTT.

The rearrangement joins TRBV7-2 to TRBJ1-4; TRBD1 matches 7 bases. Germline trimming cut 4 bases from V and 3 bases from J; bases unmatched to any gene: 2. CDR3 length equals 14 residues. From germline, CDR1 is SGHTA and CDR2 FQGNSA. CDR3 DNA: TGTGCCAGCAGCTCAGGGGGGTCTAATGAAAAACTGTTTTTT. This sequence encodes CASSSGGSNEKLFF.

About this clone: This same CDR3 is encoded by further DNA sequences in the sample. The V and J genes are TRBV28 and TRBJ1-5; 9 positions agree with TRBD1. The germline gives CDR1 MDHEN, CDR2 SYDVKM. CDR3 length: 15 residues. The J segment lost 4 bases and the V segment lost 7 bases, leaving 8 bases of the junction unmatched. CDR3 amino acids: CASTEPGQGNQPQHF. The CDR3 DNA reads TGTGCCAGCACTGAACCGGGACAGGGAAATCAGCCCCAGCATTTT.

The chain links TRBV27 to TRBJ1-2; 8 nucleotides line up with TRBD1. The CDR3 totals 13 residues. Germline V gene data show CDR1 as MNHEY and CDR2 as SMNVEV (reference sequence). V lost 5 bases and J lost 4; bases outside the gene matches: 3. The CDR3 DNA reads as TGTGCCAGCAGTCTCGGACAGGGCTATGGCTACACCTTC. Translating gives CASSLGQGYGYTF.

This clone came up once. CDR3 DNA sequence: TGTGCCAGCAGCGTAGAGTCGACTACCCGAAGCACAGATACGCAGTATTTT. Its translation: CASSVESTTRSTDTQYF. The chain has TRBV9 and TRBJ2-3; D possibly corresponds to TRBD2 (5 bases). CDR1 SGDLS and CDR2 YYNGEE come from the germline V gene. Trimming pared 0 bases from V and 0 bases from J, leaving 14 bases between. This CDR3 comprises 17 residues.

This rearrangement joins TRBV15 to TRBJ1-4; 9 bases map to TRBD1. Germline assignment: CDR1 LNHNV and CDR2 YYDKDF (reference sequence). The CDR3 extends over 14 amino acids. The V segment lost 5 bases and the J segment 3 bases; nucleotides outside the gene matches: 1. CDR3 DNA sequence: TGTGCCACCAGCCGGGACAGGGCTAATGAAAAACTGTTTTTT. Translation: CATSRDRANEKLFF. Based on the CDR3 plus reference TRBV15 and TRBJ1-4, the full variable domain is DAMVIQNPRYQVTQFGKPVTLSCSQTLNHNVMYWYQQKSSQAPKLLFHYYDKDFNNEADTPDNFQSRRPNTSFCFLDIRSPGLGDTAMYLCATSRDRANEKLFFGSGTQLSVL.

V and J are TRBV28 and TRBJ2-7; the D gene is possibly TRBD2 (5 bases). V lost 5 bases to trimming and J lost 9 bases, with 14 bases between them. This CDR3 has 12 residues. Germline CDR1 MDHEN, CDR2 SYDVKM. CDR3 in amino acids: CASSPPGMGQYF. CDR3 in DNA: TGTGCCAGCAGTCCTCCCGGGATGGGGCAGTACTTC.

DNA for the CDR3: TGCGCCAGCAGCTTGGGATTCGGGACTGGGACCTATGGCTACACCTTC. It encodes CASSLGFGTGTYGYTF. The chain joins TRBV5-1 to TRBJ1-2, with D possibly matching TRBD1 (5 bases). CDR1 SGHRS and CDR2 YFSETQ come from the germline V gene. Trimming took 0 bases from V and 4 from J, leaving 16 bases between them. The CDR3 is 16 amino acids.

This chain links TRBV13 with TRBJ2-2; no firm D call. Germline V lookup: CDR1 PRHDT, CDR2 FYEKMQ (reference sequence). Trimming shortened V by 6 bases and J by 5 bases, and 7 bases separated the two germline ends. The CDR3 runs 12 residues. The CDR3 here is CASRPTTGELFF. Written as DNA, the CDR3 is TGTGCCAGCAGACCTACTACCGGGGAGCTGTTTTTT. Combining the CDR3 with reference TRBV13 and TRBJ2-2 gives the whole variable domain AAGVIQSPRHLIKEKRETATLKCYPIPRHDTVYWYQQGPGQDPQFLISFYEKMQSDKGSIPDRFSAQQFSDYHSELNMSSLELGDSALYFCASRPTTGELFFGEGSRLTVL.

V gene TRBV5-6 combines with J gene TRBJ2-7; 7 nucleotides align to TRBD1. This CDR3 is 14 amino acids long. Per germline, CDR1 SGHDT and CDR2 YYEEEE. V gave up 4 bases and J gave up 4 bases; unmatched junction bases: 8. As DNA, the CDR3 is TGTGCCAGCAGCGCACAGGGGACCCATTACGAGCAGTACTTC. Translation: CASSAQGTHYEQYF.

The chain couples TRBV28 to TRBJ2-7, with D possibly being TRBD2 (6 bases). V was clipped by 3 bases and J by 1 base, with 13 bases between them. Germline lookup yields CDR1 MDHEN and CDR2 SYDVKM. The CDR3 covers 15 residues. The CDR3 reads CASSLGTSRSYEQYF. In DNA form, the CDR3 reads TGTGCCAGCAGTTTGGGCACTAGCAGATCCTACGAGCAGTACTTC.

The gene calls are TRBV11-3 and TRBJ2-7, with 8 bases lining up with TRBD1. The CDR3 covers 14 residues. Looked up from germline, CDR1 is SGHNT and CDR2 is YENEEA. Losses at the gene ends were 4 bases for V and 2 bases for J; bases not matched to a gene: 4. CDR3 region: CASSSGQGPYEQYF. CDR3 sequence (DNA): TGTGCCAGCAGCTCAGGACAGGGTCCCTACGAGCAGTACTTC.

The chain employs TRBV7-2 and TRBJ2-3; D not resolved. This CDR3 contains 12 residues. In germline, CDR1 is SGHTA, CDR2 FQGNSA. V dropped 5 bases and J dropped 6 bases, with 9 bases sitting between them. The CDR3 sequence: CASSPIRDTQYF. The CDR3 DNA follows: TGTGCCAGCAGCCCAATACGGGATACGCAGTATTTT.

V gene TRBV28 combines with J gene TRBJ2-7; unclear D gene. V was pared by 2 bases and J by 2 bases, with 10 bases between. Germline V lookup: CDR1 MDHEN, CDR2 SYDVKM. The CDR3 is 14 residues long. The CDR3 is CASSLTGPPYEQYF. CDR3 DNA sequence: TGTGCCAGCAGTTTAACTGGGCCCCCCTACGAGCAGTACTTC.

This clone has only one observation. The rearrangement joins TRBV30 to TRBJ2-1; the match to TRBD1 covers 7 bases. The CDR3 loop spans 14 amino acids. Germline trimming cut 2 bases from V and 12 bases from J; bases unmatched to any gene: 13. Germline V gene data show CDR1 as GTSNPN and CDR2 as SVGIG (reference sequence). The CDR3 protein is CAWSHLTGSFGQFF. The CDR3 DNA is TGTGCCTGGAGTCACCTGACAGGGTCGTTTGGGCAGTTCTTC.

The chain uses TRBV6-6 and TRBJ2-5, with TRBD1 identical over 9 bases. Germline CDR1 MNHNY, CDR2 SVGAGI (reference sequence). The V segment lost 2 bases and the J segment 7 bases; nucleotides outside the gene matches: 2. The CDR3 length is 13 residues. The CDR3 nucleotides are TGTGCCAGCAGTTACGGACAGGGGTGGACCCAGTACTTC. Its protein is CASSYGQGWTQYF.

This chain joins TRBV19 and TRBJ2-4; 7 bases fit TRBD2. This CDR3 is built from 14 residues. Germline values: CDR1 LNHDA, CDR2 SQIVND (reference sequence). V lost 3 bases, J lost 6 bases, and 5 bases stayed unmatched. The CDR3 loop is CASSMWAGVNIQYF. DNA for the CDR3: TGTGCCAGTAGTATGTGGGCGGGAGTAAACATTCAGTACTTC.

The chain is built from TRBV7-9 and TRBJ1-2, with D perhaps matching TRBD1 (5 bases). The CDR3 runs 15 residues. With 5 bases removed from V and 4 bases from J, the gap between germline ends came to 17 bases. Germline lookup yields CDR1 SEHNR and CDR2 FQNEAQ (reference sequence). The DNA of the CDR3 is TGTGCCAGCAGCCCGGGGCCCACGGGAGGCTATGGCTACACCTTC. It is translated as CASSPGPTGGYGYTF. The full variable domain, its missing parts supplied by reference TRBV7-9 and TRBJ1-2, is DTGVSQNPRHKITKRGQNVTFRCDPISEHNRLYWYRQTLGQGPEFLTYFQNEAQLEKSRLLSDRFSAERPKGSFSTLEIQRTEQGDSAMYLCASSPGPTGGYGYTFGSGTRLTVV.

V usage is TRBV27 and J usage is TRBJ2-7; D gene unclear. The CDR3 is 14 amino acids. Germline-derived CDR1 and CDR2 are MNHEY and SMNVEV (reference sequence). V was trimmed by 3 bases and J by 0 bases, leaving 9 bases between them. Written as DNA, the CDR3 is TGTGCCAGCAGTTTTGTTAAGAGCTCCTACGAGCAGTACTTC. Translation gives CASSFVKSSYEQYF.

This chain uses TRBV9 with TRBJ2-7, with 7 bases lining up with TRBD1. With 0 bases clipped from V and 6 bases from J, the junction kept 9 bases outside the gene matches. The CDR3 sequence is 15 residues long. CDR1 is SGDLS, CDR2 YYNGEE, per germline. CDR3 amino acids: CASSVGMITGAEQYF. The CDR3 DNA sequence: TGTGCCAGCAGCGTAGGTATGATTACAGGGGCCGAGCAGTACTTC.

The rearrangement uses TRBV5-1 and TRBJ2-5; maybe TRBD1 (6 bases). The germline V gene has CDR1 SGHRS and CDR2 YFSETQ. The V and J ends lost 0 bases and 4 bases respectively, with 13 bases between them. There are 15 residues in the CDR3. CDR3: CASSLVRTDRETQYF. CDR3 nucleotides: TGCGCCAGCAGCTTGGTCCGGACAGACCGAGAGACCCAGTACTTC.

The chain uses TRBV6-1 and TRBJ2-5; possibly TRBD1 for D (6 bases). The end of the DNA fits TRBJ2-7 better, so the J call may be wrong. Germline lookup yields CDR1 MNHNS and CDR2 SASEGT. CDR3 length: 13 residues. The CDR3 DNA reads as TGTGCCAGCAGTGTTCGGGACACCTACGAGCAGTACTTC. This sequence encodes CASSVRDTYEQYF.

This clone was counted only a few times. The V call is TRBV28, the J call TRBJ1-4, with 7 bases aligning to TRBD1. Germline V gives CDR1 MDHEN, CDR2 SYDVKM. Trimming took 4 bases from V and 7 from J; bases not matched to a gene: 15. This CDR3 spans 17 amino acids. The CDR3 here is CASSSPPVYRGIEKLFF. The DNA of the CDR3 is TGTGCCAGCAGTTCCCCACCGGTTTACAGGGGCATTGAAAAACTGTTTTTT. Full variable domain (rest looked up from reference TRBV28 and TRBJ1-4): DVKVTQSSRYLVKRTGEKVFLECVQDMDHENMFWYRQDPGLGLRLIYFSYDVKMKEKGDIPEGYSVSREKKERFSLILESASTNQTSMYLCASSSPPVYRGIEKLFFGSGTQLSVL.

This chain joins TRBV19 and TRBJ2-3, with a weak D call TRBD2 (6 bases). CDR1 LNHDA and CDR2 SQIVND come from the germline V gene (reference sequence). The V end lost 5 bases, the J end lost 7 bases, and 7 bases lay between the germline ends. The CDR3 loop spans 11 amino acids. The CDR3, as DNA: TGTGCCAGTAGTGGGGGGTATACGCAGTATTTT. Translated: CASSGGYTQYF.